Listed below are T cell receptor beta chains from one sample, sequenced in a study of T-cell memory formation after mild COVID-19. TCRdb used MiXCR to reprocess the 5' RACE reads, holding one entry per CDR3 protein. The table lists 540,000 or so distinct CDR3 sequences, 20% of them singletons, with roughly an eighth in the top ten. Sequencing used PBMCs or a T cell subset sorted from them (not recorded which). Receptors were obtained from an adult woman who had mild COVID-19 (a few samples of this study predate the infection). Cell type and time point are not known. Both conserved end residues are part of each CDR3. A D gene is named only where the DNA matches it firmly. The size entry is marked missing in some rows and otherwise reads once, few, many or a size class.

>TRBD1|.|TRBJ2-7|TRBV6-5
TGTGCCAGCAGTTATCGGGCCGGGACAGGGGTCCACGAGCAGTACTTC
CASSYRAGTGVHEQYF
>.|few|TRBJ1-4|TRBV5-1
TGCGCCAGCAGCTCCGGGATCCTAGACGCAAAACTGTTTTTT
CASSSGILDAKLFF
>TRBD1|.|TRBJ2-7|TRBV4-3
TGCGCCAGCAGCGAAAGCGACAGGGGAGGAGAGCAGTACTTC
CASSESDRGGEQYF
>.|few|TRBJ2-3|TRBV7-9
TGTGCCAGCAGCTTAGTCGACGTGGGCACAGATACGCAGTATTTT
CASSLVDVGTDTQYF
>.|many|TRBJ2-2|TRBV9
TGTGCCAGCAGCGTAGCACCTAACACCGGGGAGCTGTTTTTT
CASSVAPNTGELFF
>TRBD1|few|TRBJ2-3|TRBV27
TGTGCCAGCAGTCCGTGGACAGGGGGCGCGCTGGTAGATACGCAGTATTTT
CASSPWTGGALVDTQYF
>TRBD1|.|TRBJ2-7|TRBV5-6
TGTGCCAGCAGCTTGGCCCTGGGGCAGGGGGTCGCCTACGAGCAGTACTTC
CASSLALGQGVAYEQYF
>.|.|TRBJ1-1|TRBV6-5
TGTGCCAGCATTCTCTCCCCCGGGACACCCTTCGCTGAAGCTTTCTTT
CASILSPGTPFAEAFF
>.|many|TRBJ1-6|TRBV25-1
TGTGCCAGCAGTGATCCCCAAGGGGCTAATTCACCCCTCCACTTT
CASSDPQGANSPLHF
>.|.|TRBJ1-1|TRBV19
TGTGCCAGTAGAAAGGGACCAACCCTGAACACTGAAGCTTTCTTT
CASRKGPTLNTEAFF
>.|.|TRBJ1-6|TRBV7-2
TGTGCCAGCAGCTTAGCTCGCTCTAATTCACCCCTCCACTTT
CASSLARSNSPLHF
>.|few|TRBJ1-2|TRBV2
TGTGCCAGCAGTCCTATGGCTGGCTACACCTTC
CASSPMAGYTF
>.|few|TRBJ2-5|TRBV5-1
TGCGCCAGCAGCTTCGCGGGGCTCGGGGAGACCCAGTACTTC
CASSFAGLGETQYF
>.|.|TRBJ2-1|TRBV6-2/TRBV6-3
TGTGCCAGCAGTTACGGGCCGAATGAGCAGTTCTTC
CASSYGPNEQFF
>.|few|TRBJ1-2|TRBV12-3/TRBV12-4
TGTGCCAGCAGTTTGGGCTTGGAGACAGCGTATGGCTACACCTTC
CASSLGLETAYGYTF
>TRBD2|.|TRBJ2-5|TRBV25-1
TGTGCCAGCAGTGAGAGTCGACTAGCGGGAGTGGTTCAGACCCAGTACTTC
CASSESRLAGVVQTQYF
>.|.|TRBJ2-2|TRBV7-8
TGTGCCAGCAGCCGAGCGGCGGGGCACGGCACCGGGGAGCTGTTTTTT
CASSRAAGHGTGELFF
>.|.|TRBJ2-2|TRBV4-3
TGCGCCAGCAGCCTTGAAGAGACGGGACACCCGAACACCGGGGAGCTGTTTTTT
CASSLEETGHPNTGELFF
>TRBD2|few|TRBJ2-7|TRBV6-1
TGTGCCAGCAGTGGGGCTAGCGGGGAATCCTACGAGCAGTACTTC
CASSGASGESYEQYF
>TRBD2|few|TRBJ2-3|TRBV25-1
TGTGCCAGCAGTGTGACTAGCGGGAGCGCAGATACGCAGTATTTT
CASSVTSGSADTQYF
>TRBD2|many|TRBJ2-5|TRBV5-1
TGTGCCAGCAGTTTAGTGGGGGGGCAAGAGACCCAGTACTTC
CASSLVGGQETQYF
>.|few|TRBJ1-5|TRBV20-1
TGCAGTGCTAGAGATGGAGGGGGCAATCAGCCCCAGCATTTT
CSARDGGGNQPQHF
>.|.|TRBJ1-3|TRBV15
TGTGCCACCAGCACCCGGAGGGAGGGAAACACCATATATTTT
CATSTRREGNTIYF
>.|.|TRBJ2-7|TRBV13
TGTGCCAGCAGCAATGCCGGGACTCCGATCTCCTACGAGCAGTACTTC
CASSNAGTPISYEQYF
>.|few|TRBJ1-1|TRBV29-1
TGTGGGACTAAATCCTTGAACACTGAAGCTTTCTTT
CGTKSLNTEAFF
>.|.|TRBJ2-5|TRBV19
TGTGCCAGTAGTCGATATCGAGGGGGCCAAGAGACCCAGTACTTC
CASSRYRGGQETQYF
>TRBD2|few|TRBJ2-2|TRBV12-3/TRBV12-4
TGTGCCAGCTCATCCGGGCTAGCGGGGCGCTCGAACACCGGGGAGCTGTTTTTT
CASSSGLAGRSNTGELFF
>TRBD2|.|TRBJ2-7|TRBV9
TGTGCCAGCAGCGTAGAGGGAGCGGGAGAGCAGTACTTC
CASSVEGAGEQYF
>TRBD2|.|TRBJ2-3|TRBV10-3
TGTGCCATCAGTGAGCCCTCAGCGGGGGGCGGAGATACGCAGTATTTT
CAISEPSAGGGDTQYF
>.|.|TRBJ1-5|TRBV6-2/TRBV6-3
TGTGCCAGCAGTTCTGCCGACCTGGGGAGACTTAGCAATCAGCCCCAGCATTTT
CASSSADLGRLSNQPQHF
>TRBD2|many|TRBJ2-1|TRBV4-2
TGTGCCAGCAGCCAAGGCGGGGGATACAATGAGCAGTTCTTC
CASSQGGGYNEQFF
>TRBD2|few|TRBJ2-5|TRBV7-3
TGTGCCAGCAGCTTAAGGGGAGGGGTCGGCCAAGAGACCCAGTACTTC
CASSLRGGVGQETQYF
>TRBD1|.|TRBJ2-1|TRBV2
TGTGCCAGCAGTGGAGGGGACAGGGTTTACGAGCAGTTCTTC
CASSGGDRVYEQFF
>TRBD1|.|TRBJ2-7|TRBV5-1
TGCGCCAGCAGCTTGAATTGGGACAGGGGCTACGAGCAGTACTTC
CASSLNWDRGYEQYF
>.|.|TRBJ2-7|TRBV6-2/TRBV6-3
TGTGCCAGCAGTGAGATCGTCCCGGAGCAGTACTTC
CASSEIVPEQYF
>TRBD1|.|TRBJ1-2|TRBV9
TGTGCCAGCAGCGACGGGACAGGGGGCCCCTCGATTTATGGCTACACCTTC
CASSDGTGGPSIYGYTF
>.|few|TRBJ2-1|TRBV21-1
TGTGCCAGCGTTAGAAACCCCCCCTCGGATGAGCAGTTCTTC
CASVRNPPSDEQFF